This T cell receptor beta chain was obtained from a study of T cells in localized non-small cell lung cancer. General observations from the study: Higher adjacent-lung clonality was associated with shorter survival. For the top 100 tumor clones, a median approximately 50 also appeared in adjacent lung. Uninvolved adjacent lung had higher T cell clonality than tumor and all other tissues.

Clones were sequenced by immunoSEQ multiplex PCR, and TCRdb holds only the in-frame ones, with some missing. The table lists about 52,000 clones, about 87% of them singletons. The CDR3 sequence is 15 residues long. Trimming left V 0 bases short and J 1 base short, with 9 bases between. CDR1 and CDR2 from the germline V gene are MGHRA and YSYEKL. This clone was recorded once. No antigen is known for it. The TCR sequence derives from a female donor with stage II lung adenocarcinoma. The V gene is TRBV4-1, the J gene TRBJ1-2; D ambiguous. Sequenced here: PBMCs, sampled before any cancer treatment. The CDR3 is CASSQDSVGNYGYTF. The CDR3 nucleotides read TGCGCCAGCAGCCAAGATTCGGTGGGTAACTATGGCTACACCTTC.